This T cell receptor beta chain originates from a study of OX40 agonist ivuxolimab in advanced cancers. Study-wide background: Participants averaged 60 years of age (range about 23 to 90) and were 75% to 90% male.

Notes on this clone: Its antigen is unidentified.

Points from the study as a whole: Clonal expansion was seen in CD4+ and CD8+ blood T cells by week 6 at 0.1 to 3.0 mg/kg. Undetermined was the antigen specificity of the expanded peripheral T cells.

On cycle 4 day 1 and cycle 7 day 1, as well as at baseline, blood was sampled. Data came from immunoSEQ multiplex PCR; TCRdb stores just in-frame clones and leaves some out. The table lists fewer than 50,000 clones, approximately 80% of them singletons, with about 8.1% in the top ten. The clonotype comes from an adult with an advanced solid tumor such as melanoma, head and neck, liver or kidney cancer. Sequences were derived from CD4+ or CD8+ T cells sorted from blood, sampled in a trial of the OX40 agonist ivuxolimab.

CDR3 region: CASRLSPRTGFREKLFF. As DNA, the CDR3 is TGTGCCAGCAGACTAAGCCCGAGAACTGGTTTTCGTGAAAAACTGTTTTTT. V is TRBV2 and J is TRBJ1-4; D is uncertain. The V end was cut by 6 bases, the J end by 7 bases, with 24 bases between. Germline assignment: CDR1 SNHLY and CDR2 FYNNEI. There are 17 residues in the CDR3.